These 21 T cell receptor beta chains originate from one sample sequenced in a study of blood T cell repertoires in COVID-19. Repertoires were generated with immunoSEQ multiplex PCR, while TCRdb's copy carries only in-frame clones and drops some. This sample carries around 300,000 clones, nearly 90% of them seen once, and the ten largest clones take approximately 4%. Sequenced input: PBMCs or T cells enriched from blood (not recorded which). All receptors come from a woman under 30 with acute COVID-19.

This chain links TRBV4-2 with TRBJ1-2, with 10 bases that match TRBD1. In germline, CDR1 is LGHNA, CDR2 YNFKEQ. V dropped 0 bases and J dropped 4; count of bases not matched to a gene: 5. This CDR3 has 16 residues. In DNA form, the CDR3 reads TGTGCCAGCAGCCAAGATCTCGGGACAGGGGTCTATGGCTACACCTTC. It is translated as CASSQDLGTGVYGYTF.

The chain uses TRBV14 and TRBJ1-6; D is undetermined. The V end lost 1 base, the J end lost 7 bases, and 11 bases lay between the germline ends. Germline V gives CDR1 SGHDN, CDR2 FVKESK. The CDR3 length is 15 residues. The CDR3 loop reads CASSQVALPNSPLHF. The DNA of the CDR3 is TGTGCCAGCAGCCAAGTGGCTTTACCGAATTCACCCCTCCACTTT.

The chain recombines TRBV5-1 with TRBJ1-2; 7 nucleotides agree with TRBD1. CDR1 and CDR2 from the germline V gene are SGHRS and YFSETQ. The V segment lost 0 bases and the J segment 7 bases; nucleotides outside the gene matches: 6. CDR3 length: 14 amino acids. CDR3 sequence reads: CASSLDGSGGGYTF. The CDR3 DNA follows: TGCGCCAGCAGCTTGGACGGGTCAGGGGGTGGCTACACCTTC.

This chain uses TRBV27 with TRBJ1-2; 8 positions match TRBD1. Trimming at V came to 1 base and at J to 0 bases, leaving 10 bases not matched to a gene. The CDR3 extends over 18 amino acids. The V gene's germline CDR1 is MNHEY and CDR2 SMNVEV (reference sequence). The CDR3 spells CASSLWTGNPRANYGYTF. Written as DNA, the CDR3 is TGTGCCAGCAGTTTATGGACAGGGAATCCGCGAGCTAACTATGGCTACACCTTC.

V gene TRBV9 combines with J gene TRBJ1-3, with D uncertain. The CDR3 is 15 residues long. Germline V gene lookup returns CDR1 SGDLS and CDR2 YYNGEE. V was clipped by 4 bases and J by 0 bases, with 11 bases between them. CDR3 in amino acids: CASSQDPGSGNTIYF. The CDR3 coding sequence is TGTGCCAGCAGCCAAGACCCGGGCTCTGGAAACACCATATATTTT.

The gene calls are TRBV6-1 and TRBJ1-2, with TRBD1 matching over 8 bases. Germline trimming cut 0 bases from V and 7 bases from J; bases unmatched to any gene: 10. The CDR3 totals 16 residues. Per the germline V gene, CDR1 is MNHNS and CDR2 is SASEGT. The CDR3 sequence: CASSEAGQGDQGGYTF. The CDR3 coding sequence is TGTGCCAGCAGTGAAGCAGGACAGGGAGATCAGGGTGGCTACACCTTC.

This clone was counted once. V is TRBV24-1 and J is TRBJ2-2, with 14 bases fitting TRBD2. Germline-derived CDR1 and CDR2 are KGHDR and SFDVKD. J was trimmed by 3 bases and V by 4 bases; bases with no gene match: 6. The CDR3 runs to 18 residues. The CDR3 DNA sequence: TGTGCCACCAGTGACTCGACTAGCGGGAGGGCGTACACCGGGGAGCTGTTTTTT. As protein: CATSDSTSGRAYTGELFF.

The genes are TRBV6-4 and TRBJ2-7; 10 bases are shared with TRBD2. Germline V lookup: CDR1 MRHNA, CDR2 SNTAGT. This CDR3 has 20 amino acids. J gave up 6 bases and V 4 bases, and 24 bases lay outside the gene matches. This CDR3 is CASSGDRISGRTPGRCEQYF. The CDR3 nucleotides are TGTGCCAGCAGTGGGGACAGGATTAGCGGGAGGACACCCGGAAGGTGCGAGCAGTACTTC.

This sequence joins TRBV27 and TRBJ2-1, with 9 nucleotides matching TRBD1. The germline CDR1 and CDR2 sequences are MNHEY and SMNVEV (reference sequence). Trimming removed 5 bases from V and 2 bases from J; junction bases left unmatched: 4. This CDR3 has 15 amino acids. In DNA, the CDR3 is TGTGCCAGCAGTCGGGACAGGGTCCCCTACAATGAGCAGTTCTTC. As protein: CASSRDRVPYNEQFF.

This rearrangement joins TRBV5-1 to TRBJ1-1; 12 bases agree with TRBD1. Germline V gene sequence: CDR1 SGHRS, CDR2 YFSETQ. The junction had 8 bases not matched to a gene; V was cut back by 4 bases and J by 4 bases. CDR3 length: 16 amino acids. Here the CDR3 reads CASSLFAGQGATEAFF. DNA of the CDR3: TGCGCCAGCAGCCTATTTGCGGGACAGGGGGCCACTGAAGCTTTCTTT.

The V and J genes are TRBV7-9 and TRBJ1-2; 9 bases agree with TRBD1. Germline CDR1 reads SEHNR; CDR2 reads FQNEAQ (reference sequence). V lost 5 bases and J lost 3; bases outside the gene matches: 13. The CDR3 runs 17 residues. CDR3 in DNA: TGTGCCAGCAGCCGCGATCAAACGGACAGGGGCCACTATGGCTACACCTTC. Amino acids: CASSRDQTDRGHYGYTF.

The chain combines TRBV28 with TRBJ2-1; possible D gene TRBD1, 5 bases. Germline V gene sequence: CDR1 MDHEN, CDR2 SYDVKM. The CDR3 spans 13 residues. V shed 6 bases and J shed 8 bases, with 14 bases lying between them. The DNA of the CDR3 is TGTGCCAGCAGGCAGACAGTTCCCCATGAGCAGTTCTTC. This gives the protein CASRQTVPHEQFF. Based on the CDR3 plus reference TRBV28 and TRBJ2-1, the full variable domain is DVKVTQSSRYLVKRTGEKVFLECVQDMDHENMFWYRQDPGLGLRLIYFSYDVKMKEKGDIPEGYSVSREKKERFSLILESASTNQTSMYLCASRQTVPHEQFFGPGTRLTVL.

CDR3 amino acids: CASSAPWGRTNTEAFF. The CDR3 bases are TGTGCCAGCAGTGCCCCTTGGGGCCGTACTAACACTGAAGCTTTCTTT. This rearrangement joins TRBV28 to TRBJ1-1, with D maybe TRBD1 (5 bases). This CDR3 contains 16 residues. Germline CDR1 is MDHEN and CDR2 is SYDVKM. V gave up 5 bases and J gave up 2 bases, with 18 bases separating them.

This clone turned up a few times. The chain combines TRBV5-8 with TRBJ1-3; 8 bases match TRBD1. Germline V gene sequence: CDR1 SGHTS, CDR2 YDEGEE. This CDR3 spans 15 amino acids. The trim removed 3 bases at V and 2 bases at J, leaving 4 bases unmatched. The CDR3 bases are TGTGCCAGCAGCTATGGACAGGGAGCTGGAAACACCATATATTTT. This sequence encodes CASSYGQGAGNTIYF. Together with reference TRBV5-8 and TRBJ1-3, the CDR3 gives the full variable domain: EAGVTQSPTHLIKTRGQQATLRCSPISGHTSVYWYQQALGLGLQFLLWYDEGEERNRGNFPPRFSGRQFPNYSSELNVNALELEDSALYLCASSYGQGAGNTIYFGEGSWLTVV.

The rearrangement uses TRBV18 and TRBJ1-5, with D hard to call. Germline values: CDR1 KGHSH, CDR2 LQKENI. This CDR3 has 13 residues. V was cut by 3 bases and J by 5 bases, with 8 bases left in between. As DNA, the CDR3 is TGTGCCAGCTCACCTGAGTATGATCAGCCCCAGCATTTT. Its protein is CASSPEYDQPQHF.

This sequence joins TRBV5-6 and TRBJ2-7; tentatively, D is TRBD2 (6 bases). Trimming took 1 base from V and 5 from J, leaving 19 bases between them. Germline CDR1 reads SGHDT; CDR2 reads YYEEEE. This CDR3 has 16 residues. In DNA form, the CDR3 reads TGTGCCAGCAGCTTGCTTGGTTCGGAGGGAGTCAACGAGCAGTACTTC. It codes for CASSLLGSEGVNEQYF.

Here the CDR3 DNA reads TGTGCCAGCAGTTACAGGGAGACAGGCTATGGCTACACCTTC. Amino acid sequence: CASSYRETGYGYTF. V usage is TRBV2 and J usage is TRBJ1-2; D might be TRBD1 (6 bases). This CDR3 has 14 residues. V was pared by 5 bases and J by 4 bases, with 14 bases between. In germline, CDR1 is SNHLY, CDR2 FYNNEI.

The V and J genes are TRBV9 and TRBJ2-3, with 8 bases matching TRBD2. CDR3 length: 16 amino acids. J lost 3 bases, V lost 3 bases, and 9 bases had no gene match. Germline V gene data show CDR1 as SGDLS and CDR2 as YYNGEE. The DNA for the CDR3 is TGTGCCAGCAGCGGCGGTAGCGGGATCGTAACAGATACGCAGTATTTT. Encoded protein: CASSGGSGIVTDTQYF.

This chain joins TRBV11-2 and TRBJ2-1; 10 positions match TRBD2. J was trimmed by 7 bases and V by 5 bases; bases with no gene match: 11. Germline assignment: CDR1 SGHAT and CDR2 FQNNGV. This CDR3 region has 16 residues. CDR3 coding DNA: TGTGCCAGCAGCCCCGAGGTCCTAGCGGGAGTAAATGAGCAGTTCTTC. It yields the protein CASSPEVLAGVNEQFF.

This rearrangement joins TRBV4-1 to TRBJ1-2; D gene ambiguous. The CDR3 totals 16 residues. V gave up 1 base and J gave up 8 bases, with 20 bases separating them. Germline CDR1 reads MGHRA; CDR2 reads YSYEKL. CDR3 residues: CASSQAEHLGSKGYTF. CDR3 in DNA: TGCGCCAGCAGCCAAGCCGAACATCTAGGGAGCAAGGGCTACACCTTC.

The rearrangement uses TRBV18 and TRBJ1-1, with D possibly TRBD1 on 6 matching bases. This CDR3 contains 17 residues. The germline V gene has CDR1 KGHSH and CDR2 LQKENI. V was clipped by 4 bases and J by 1 base, with 19 bases between them. The CDR3 bases are TGTGCCAGCTCACGTGACCGGGACACTTGGAGGAACACTGAAGCTTTCTTT. Residues: CASSRDRDTWRNTEAFF.